A single sample gave rise to the 9 T cell receptor beta chains below, sequenced in a study of T cells in women clearing cervical HPV infection. Libraries were prepared by immunoSEQ multiplex PCR; TCRdb keeps only in-frame clonotypes and omits some of them. The listing contains some 14,000 clones. Sample: blood buffy coat. These receptors all stem from a woman aged 18 to 75 with a cervical HPV16 infection that either progressed to CIN3+ or cleared (not recorded which).

Note on this clone: Coverage ceases 3 residues before the CDR3 finishes, and the germline J gene fills in the end. This chain links TRBV13 with TRBJ2-7; 7 nucleotides align to TRBD1. Per the germline V gene, CDR1 is PRHDT and CDR2 is FYEKMQ (reference sequence). The CDR3 runs to 12 residues. With 6 bases clipped from V and 3 bases from J, the junction kept 2 bases outside the gene matches. CDR3 in amino acids: CASRRQGYEQYF. CDR3 bases read: TGTGCCAGCAGAAGACAGGGCTACGAG.

On this clone itself: The sequenced fragment ends 3 residues before the CDR3 boundary, so the rest is inferred from the germline J gene. The chain joins TRBV7-3 to TRBJ2-2; possibly TRBD2 for D (7 bases). This CDR3 region has 15 residues. V was cut by 0 bases and J by 5 bases, with 10 bases left in between. From germline, CDR1 is SGHTA and CDR2 FQGTGA. The part of the CDR3 DNA that was read is TGTGCCAGCAGCTTAACAGGGGGGGGGACCGGGGAG. As protein: CASSLTGGGTGE. The entire CDR3 reads CASSLTGGGTGELFF.

A word on this clone: The read finishes 3 residues shy of the CDR3 end, and the germline J gene is used to complete it. The chain joins TRBV19 to TRBJ2-3; tentative D call: TRBD2 (6 bases). The germline CDR1 and CDR2 sequences are LNHDA and SQIVND (reference sequence). V was trimmed by 3 bases and J by 1 base, leaving 14 bases between them. CDR3 length: 16 residues. This CDR3 is CASSIYGGWGTDTQYF. The sequenced CDR3 bases are TGTGCCAGTAGTATTTACGGGGGTTGGGGCACAGATACG. The full variable domain, completed using reference TRBV19 and TRBJ2-3, is DGGITQSPKYLFRKEGQNVTLSCEQNLNHDAMYWYRQDPGQGLRLIYYSQIVNDFQKGDIAEGYSVSREKKESFPLTVTSAQKNPTAFYLCASSIYGGWGTDTQYFGPGTRLTVL.

About this clone: With the read ending 3 residues before the CDR3 end, the germline J gene is used to fill in that end. The gene calls are TRBV19 and TRBJ1-5; D is uncertain. The V end lost 5 bases, the J end lost 3 bases, and 5 bases lay between the germline ends. Germline CDR1 and CDR2: LNHDA and SQIVND (reference sequence). This CDR3 is built from 12 residues. Here the CDR3 reads CASSLLNQPQHF. The part of the CDR3 DNA that was read is TGTGCCAGTAGTCTTCTCAATCAGCCC.

In the case of this clone: The missing CDR3 end, 3 residues past where the read stops, is filled in from the germline J gene. The rearrangement links TRBV11-2 to TRBJ1-1; possibly TRBD1 for D (6 bases). Deletions cut 5 bases from V and 0 bases from J, with 13 bases between. Germline V lookup: CDR1 SGHAT, CDR2 FQNNGV. This CDR3 region has 15 residues. The sequenced CDR3 bases are TGTGCCAGCAGCAAAACGGCAGGGGTGAACACTGAA. Translation: CASSKTAGVNTE. The whole CDR3 sequence is CASSKTAGVNTEAFF.

As to this clone: The CDR3 goes on 3 residues after the read ends, and that part is filled in from the germline J gene. This sequence joins TRBV18 and TRBJ1-2; TRBD1 matches 12 bases. This CDR3 is built from 14 residues. CDR1 and CDR2 from the germline V gene are KGHSH and LQKENI. Partial CDR3 DNA: TGTGCCAGCTCACCAGGGACAGGGGGCTACGAC. Protein: CASSPGTGGYD. The CDR3 in full is CASSPGTGGYDYTF.

Comments on this clone: The read ends 3 residues early relative to the CDR3; the germline J gene fills the gap. The rearrangement links TRBV20-1 to TRBJ2-3, with D hard to call. The CDR3 has 14 amino acids. Germline V CDR1 and CDR2: DFQATT, SNEGSKA (reference sequence). CDR3 sequence reads: CSARDQKRGETQYF. The part of the CDR3 DNA that was read is TGCAGTGCTAGAGATCAGAAGCGTGGAGAGACG.

With regard to this clone: The read falls 3 residues short of the CDR3 end, and the missing part is taken from the germline J gene. The chain employs TRBV7-2 and TRBJ2-2; maybe TRBD1 (5 bases). Germline V gene sequence: CDR1 SGHTA, CDR2 FQGNSA. V was trimmed by 5 bases and J by 7 bases, leaving 11 bases between them. The CDR3 contains 13 residues. CDR3 in amino acids: CASSPGIHGELFF. The DNA read from the CDR3 is TGTGCCAGCAGCCCAGGGATCCACGGGGAG. The entire variable domain, with the rest obtained from reference TRBV7-2 and TRBJ2-2, is as follows: GAGVSQSPSNKVTEKGKDVELRCDPISGHTALYWYRQSLGQGLEFLIYFQGNSAPDKSGLPSDRFSAERTGGSVSTLTIQRTQQEDSAVYLCASSPGIHGELFFGEGSRLTVL.

With respect to this clone: The CDR3 extends 3 residues past the end of the read, so its final part is completed from the germline J gene. The gene calls are TRBV29-1 and TRBJ1-1; TRBD1 is a possible D gene (5 bases). V lost 0 bases and J 4 bases, leaving 9 bases between the germline ends. The CDR3 length is 13 residues. CDR1 and CDR2 (germline): SQVTM, ANQGSEA. The CDR3 protein is CSVEDRVGTEAFF. CDR3 bases read: TGCAGCGTTGAAGACAGGGTGGGCACTGAA.